This T cell receptor (beta chain) was recovered during a study of memory CD4+ T cells and cytomegalovirus serostatus (dated by TCRdb to about 2019). Turning to the overall study: The cohort comprised some 35 healthy Belgian adults, 9 CMV seropositive and some 25 CMV seronegative. To replicate a published TCR-based CMV serostatus classifier, the study sequenced CD4+ memory TCRbeta repertoires from a Belgian cohort whose cytomegalovirus serostatus was known. Broad study findings and their caveats: CMV serostatus prediction reached a median bootstrapped AUC of about 0.96 with the original framework and 0.9 to 0.93 with a US-trained random forest. Unlike the original study, which covered naive and memory CD4+ and CD8+ populations, the Belgian study sequenced only CD4+CD45RO+ memory cells. The original-framework classifier achieved a median bootstrapped AUC of almost 0.97 with a 95% CI of 0.76-1.00 on the Belgian cohort. Results were interpreted as suggesting that the CMV-associated TCR signature is largely present in the CD4+ memory repertoire. Among the 150 or so previously reported CMV-associated TCRbeta sequences, 67 showed up in the CD4+ memory repertoires, with each one found in between one and five individuals.

Genomic DNA was extracted from sorted cells with the Quick-DNA Microprep Kit. Amplification of TCRbeta DNA was done with the immunoSEQ hsTCRbeta kit, following the protocol from the manufacturer. TCRbeta libraries were sequenced on an Illumina MiSeq instrument. In the original analysis: Following removal of out-of-frame sequences, around 2,300,000 distinct TCRbeta sequences were retained, with an average of about 70,000 per individual. Each individual was scored by the count of 150 to 200 previously reported CMV-associated TCRbeta sequences and the total productive distinct TCRbeta count. A beta-binomial model was reimplemented in Python, and scikit-learn random forests with default parameters were trained on data from the US cohort. On the Belgian cohort, classifier performance was reported as the median AUC, along with percentile confidence intervals, across 10,000 bootstrap iterations. Sourced from immuneACCESS, this table was stored by TCRdb with only in-frame sequences that have V and J called. A share of the clones is absent; for the studies checked, an unresolved V gene accounts for under half, and the remainder has no known explanation. From that table come the V and J calls and clone size; the DNA was used to work out D and trimming. This sample is represented by approximately 61,000 clones; around three quarters of them were singletons. Of the sample, around 0.58% is held by the ten largest clones.

The trim is 0 bases for V and 3 bases for J, with a gap of 11 bases between the germline ends. The germline V gene yields LGHNA for CDR1 and YSLEER for CDR2. From cysteine to phenylalanine, the CDR3 is 15 amino acids long. The CDR3 DNA has 45 bases and is translated from base 1. Note on this clone: There is no known antigen for this receptor. No much larger clone exists at a distance of one base, and base qualities are not known.

Single viable CD3+CD4+CD8-CD45RO+ cells were sorted as memory CD4+ T cells on a FACSAria II. CMV serostatus was determined with a Roche Elecsys assay detecting serum IgG against CMV pp150, pp28, p38 and p52. Following thawing, total CD4+ T cells were enriched through positive selection using CD4 magnetic microbeads. Samples originated from another study that specifically interrogated the CD4+ T cell memory repertoire. Peripheral blood mononuclear cells were isolated and cryopreserved according to standard operating procedures, and serum was kept at -80 degrees C. CD3-PerCP (BW264/56), CD4-APC (RPA-T4), CD45RO-PE (UCHT1) and CD8-Pacific Orange (3B5) antibodies were used for staining, and non-viable cells were excluded with Sytox blue.

The sequence was collected from an adult in good health and CMV-seronegative. Some clones in this sample may be carry-over from other donors' samples. The chain joins TRBV4-3 to TRBJ1-2; the D segment could be TRBD1, given 5 matching bases. Material: memory CD4+ T cells from blood. The DNA is as follows: TGCGCCAGCAGCCAAGAACCGGGGCCTTACTATGGCTACACCTTC. This codes for CASSQEPGPYYGYTF.